One sample yielded the 21 T cell receptor beta chains listed below, sequenced in a study of blood T cell repertoires in COVID-19. Measured with immunoSEQ multiplex PCR; TCRdb has only the in-frame clones, and not every one. Among 210,000 or so clones listed, about 91% were seen once. Sequenced sample: peripheral blood. These receptors originate from a man aged 25-40 years with acute or convalescent COVID-19.

The chain couples TRBV7-9 to TRBJ1-1; D not resolved. Trimming shortened V by 1 base and J by 3 bases, and 12 bases separated the two germline ends. Germline V gene sequence: CDR1 SEHNR, CDR2 FQNEAQ (reference sequence). The CDR3 consists of 15 residues. This chain's CDR3 is CASSLVRSGDTEAFF. The DNA of the CDR3 is TGTGCCAGCAGCTTAGTACGTTCCGGGGACACTGAAGCTTTCTTT.

This chain uses TRBV27 with TRBJ1-2, with a tentative D call TRBD1 (6 bases). The CDR3 runs to 14 residues. V was pared by 5 bases and J by 5 bases, with 15 bases between. The germline gives CDR1 MNHEY, CDR2 SMNVEV (reference sequence). The CDR3 nucleotides read TGTGCCAGCAGTCCCCGGGACAACCTGTATGGCTACACCTTC. This encodes CASSPRDNLYGYTF.

V usage is TRBV28 and J usage is TRBJ1-2; 7 nucleotides align to TRBD1. Germline V gives CDR1 MDHEN, CDR2 SYDVKM. V shed 5 bases and J 6 bases; nucleotides not matched to a gene: 15. This CDR3 has 16 amino acids. The CDR3 region has the DNA TGTGCCAGCAGTCCCCGAAGGGGGCCTACCGGGGATGGCTACACCTTC. Protein product: CASSPRRGPTGDGYTF.

The chain is built from TRBV23-1 and TRBJ2-7, with 7 bases aligning to TRBD2. TRBV23-1 is noted as an ORF with a role that remains uncertain. CDR3 length: 13 residues. The ends lost 10 bases at V and 5 bases at J; junction bases unmatched: 11. The CDR3 loop reads CAIQRRGKDEQYF. As DNA, the CDR3 is TGCGCCATCCAGAGGCGGGGGAAGGACGAGCAGTACTTC.

This chain links TRBV5-6 with TRBJ1-1; unclear D gene. Germline V lookup: CDR1 SGHDT, CDR2 YYEEEE. V lost 3 bases to trimming and J lost 5 bases, with 11 bases between them. This CDR3 has 13 residues. The CDR3 DNA sequence: TGTGCCAGCAGCTCTACTTTAGAGACTGAAGCTTTCTTT. Protein sequence: CASSSTLETEAFF.

The chain combines TRBV30 with TRBJ1-1; 7 bases are a match to TRBD1. Unmatched junction bases numbered 5, after V lost 1 base and J lost 0 bases. The CDR3 has 15 residues. Germline V gives CDR1 GTSNPN, CDR2 SVGIG (reference sequence). The CDR3 sequence: CAWSAPGGVNTEAFF. CDR3 nucleotide sequence: TGTGCCTGGAGTGCTCCAGGGGGAGTGAACACTGAAGCTTTCTTT.

The J gene is TRBJ2-3, the V gene TRBV6-2 or TRBV6-3; 7 bases are a match to TRBD2. The germline V gene encodes CDR1 MNHEY and CDR2 SVGEGT. Trimming cost V 0 bases and J 5 bases; bases outside gene matches: 8. The CDR3 is 16 amino acids. The CDR3 is CASSYSGRDLGDTQYF. The DNA of the CDR3 is TGTGCCAGCAGTTACTCGGGGAGGGACTTAGGAGATACGCAGTATTTT.

The chain couples TRBV5-1 to TRBJ1-2; TRBD1 matches 7 bases. The CDR3 runs to 15 residues. Germline assignment: CDR1 SGHRS and CDR2 YFSETQ. J was trimmed by 4 bases and V by 1 base; bases with no gene match: 7. CDR3 bases: TGCGCCAGCAGCTTGTCAGAAACAGGGGCCTATGGCTACACCTTC. Translating gives CASSLSETGAYGYTF.

The chain joins TRBV10-2 to TRBJ1-6; a possible D gene is TRBD1 (6 bases). Germline CDR1 and CDR2: WSHSY and SAAADI. Deletions cut 2 bases from V and 3 bases from J, with 14 bases between. The CDR3 consists of 17 residues. The CDR3 is CASSERQGPIYNSPLHF. The DNA for the CDR3 is TGCGCCAGCAGTGAGCGGCAGGGGCCGATCTATAATTCACCCCTCCACTTT.

DNA of the CDR3: TGTGCCAGCAGCGTCAATCCGACAGGGACCCTCTACAATGAGCAGTTCTTC. It is translated as CASSVNPTGTLYNEQFF. The rearrangement links TRBV5-4 to TRBJ2-1, with TRBD1 identical over 7 bases. The germline gives CDR1 SGHNT, CDR2 YYREEE (reference sequence). The CDR3 contains 17 residues. J lost 3 bases, V lost 4 bases, and 13 bases had no gene match.

This CDR3 is CASSFSGGIGETQYF. The DNA of the CDR3 is TGTGCCAGCAGCTTTTCCGGGGGTATCGGGGAGACCCAGTACTTC. The chain joins TRBV7-2 to TRBJ2-5; maybe TRBD2 (6 bases). V was trimmed by 3 bases and J by 5 bases, leaving 16 bases between them. Germline V gene lookup returns CDR1 SGHTA and CDR2 FQGNSA. CDR3 size: 15 residues.

The genes are TRBV7-8 and TRBJ2-2, with TRBD2 identical over 8 bases. Trimming at V came to 1 base and at J to 6 bases, leaving 10 bases not matched to a gene. The CDR3 extends over 17 amino acids. Germline V gene data show CDR1 as SGHVS and CDR2 as FQNEAQ. The CDR3 spells CASSLVGTRSLAGELFF. The CDR3 DNA reads TGTGCCAGCAGCTTAGTAGGGACTAGGTCATTGGCCGGGGAGCTGTTTTTT. Full variable domain (missing parts from reference TRBV7-8 and TRBJ2-2): GAGVSQSPRYKVAKRGQDVALRCDPISGHVSLFWYQQALGQGPEFLTYFQNEAQLDKSGLPSDRFFAERPEGSVSTLKIQRTQQEDSAVYLCASSLVGTRSLAGELFFGEGSRLTVL.

The chain has TRBV7-3 and TRBJ2-1, with 11 nucleotides matching TRBD2. The CDR3 consists of 15 residues. The germline CDR1 and CDR2 sequences are SGHTA and FQGTGA. The J segment lost 7 bases and the V segment lost 5 bases, leaving 7 bases of the junction unmatched. The CDR3 DNA reads as TGTGCCAGCAGCCCGATAGCGGGAGGGAGAAATGAGCAGTTCTTC. It codes for CASSPIAGGRNEQFF.

V and J are TRBV19 and TRBJ2-1; 12 bases map to TRBD2. The V segment lost 9 bases and the J segment 9 bases; nucleotides outside the gene matches: 9. This CDR3 has 14 residues. CDR1 is LNHDA, CDR2 SQIVND, per germline (reference sequence). CDR3 nucleotides: TGTGCCAGCGCCACTAGCGGGAGGATCCGTGAGCAGTTCTTC. This gives the protein CASATSGRIREQFF.

The chain uses TRBV19 and TRBJ1-5, with TRBD1 identical over 8 bases. CDR3 length: 16 amino acids. In germline, CDR1 is LNHDA, CDR2 SQIVND (reference sequence). V gave up 1 base and J gave up 3 bases; unmatched junction bases: 5. The CDR3 protein is CASSIAWTGNNQPQHF. CDR3 DNA sequence: TGTGCCAGTAGTATAGCTTGGACAGGGAACAATCAGCCCCAGCATTTT.

The gene calls are TRBV29-1 and TRBJ2-3; a possible D gene is TRBD1 (6 bases). Germline V CDR1 and CDR2: SQVTM, ANQGSEA. V lost 6 bases, J lost 7 bases, and 17 bases lay in between. The CDR3 totals 13 residues. The CDR3 loop is CSVWHTGSNTQYF. Here the CDR3 DNA reads TGCAGCGTGTGGCATACAGGGTCGAATACGCAGTATTTT.

The rearrangement joins TRBV9 to TRBJ1-2; 8 bases map to TRBD1. The CDR3 runs to 13 residues. After removal of 6 bases from V and 3 bases from J, the junction contained 4 bases not matched to a gene. CDR1 and CDR2 (germline): SGDLS, YYNGEE. CDR3 DNA sequence: TGTGCCAGCACCCGGACAGGGCACTATGGCTACACCTTC. Amino acid sequence: CASTRTGHYGYTF.

The chain links TRBV5-6 to TRBJ2-7, with a weak D call TRBD2 (5 bases). CDR3 length: 12 residues. Trimming pared 4 bases from V and 4 bases from J, leaving 9 bases between. Germline loops: CDR1 SGHDT, CDR2 YYEEEE. CDR3 in DNA: TGTGCCAGCAGCCGAGGGCAGTACGAGCAGTACTTC. It yields the protein CASSRGQYEQYF.

V gene TRBV19 combines with J gene TRBJ1-5, with 9 bases matching TRBD1. Germline CDR1 reads LNHDA; CDR2 reads SQIVND (reference sequence). V trimming: 4 bases; J trimming: 3 bases; junction bases outside the gene matches: 10. This CDR3 is built from 17 residues. CDR3 DNA: TGTGCCAGTAGTACTCCACAGGGGGCGGGGTTCAATCAGCCCCAGCATTTT. It encodes CASSTPQGAGFNQPQHF. Complete variable domain (other parts from reference TRBV19 and TRBJ1-5): DGGITQSPKYLFRKEGQNVTLSCEQNLNHDAMYWYRQDPGQGLRLIYYSQIVNDFQKGDIAEGYSVSREKKESFPLTVTSAQKNPTAFYLCASSTPQGAGFNQPQHFGDGTRLSIL.

This chain joins TRBV28 and TRBJ2-7; possibly TRBD1 for D (6 bases). Trimming took off 3 bases at V and 3 bases at J, with 15 bases between the two ends. Germline V gene sequence: CDR1 MDHEN, CDR2 SYDVKM. The CDR3 is 15 residues long. CDR3 region: CASSLVGTYRYEQYF. The CDR3 nucleotides read TGTGCCAGCAGTTTGGTTGGGACATATCGCTACGAGCAGTACTTC.

The V gene is TRBV6-1, the J gene TRBJ2-5; 10 bases fit TRBD2. The CDR3 loop spans 16 amino acids. V shed 4 bases, J shed 5 bases, and the junction held 10 bases outside the gene matches. Germline V gives CDR1 MNHNS, CDR2 SASEGT. CDR3 residues: CASSVVSGGLSETQYF. The CDR3 coding sequence is TGTGCCAGCAGTGTTGTTAGCGGGGGGTTGTCGGAGACCCAGTACTTC.